The sample holds many counts of the clone carrying this T cell receptor (beta chain). Antigen unknown. It was by quantitative 5'-RACE with molecular barcodes that TCR beta libraries were made. TCRdb re-derived calls from the 5' RACE reads in MiXCR, one entry per CDR3 protein. Counted here are some 240,000 distinct CDR3 sequences, around 7.8% occurring once; the ten biggest clones make up 6.5% to 7%. There are 15 residues in the CDR3. V was shortened by 5 bases and J by 9 bases, with 17 bases between the two germline ends. This record comes from a study of CD8 T cells in ankylosing spondylitis. Findings and caveats of the study: Significant enrichment of disease-linked clones was reported in matched ankylosing spondylitis synovial fluid. Peripheral blood held disease-linked clones only at relatively low frequency, and these were CD8+. Prior work had noted some motif variants in reactive arthritis blood and synovial fluid.

This clonotype was sampled from a male donor with ankylosing spondylitis or in good health (not recorded which). This chain joins TRBV12-3 or TRBV12-4 and TRBJ1-6; D is perhaps TRBD1 (5 bases). Input material: blood, either unsorted or a sorted T cell fraction (not recorded which). CDR3 bases: TGTGCCAGCAGTCCCTCCCCAGGGAGCGGTTCACCCCTCCACTTT. It specifies CASSPSPGSGSPLHF.